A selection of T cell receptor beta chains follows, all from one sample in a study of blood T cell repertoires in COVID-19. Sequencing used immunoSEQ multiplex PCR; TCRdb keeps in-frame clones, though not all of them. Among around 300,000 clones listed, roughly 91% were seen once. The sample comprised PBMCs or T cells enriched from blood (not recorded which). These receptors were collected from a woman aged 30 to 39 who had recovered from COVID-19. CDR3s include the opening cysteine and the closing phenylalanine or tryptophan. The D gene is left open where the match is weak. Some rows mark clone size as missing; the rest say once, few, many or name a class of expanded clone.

cdr3_aa: CASSIDGATDGYTF; cdr3_nt: TGTGCCAGTAGTATAGATGGGGCCACTGATGGCTACACCTTC; clone_size: once; j_call: TRBJ1-2; v_call: TRBV19; d_call: .
cdr3_aa: CASSRDGGTYNEQFF; cdr3_nt: TGTGCCAGCAGCCGGGATGGCGGAACCTACAATGAGCAGTTCTTC; clone_size: .; j_call: TRBJ2-1; v_call: TRBV9; d_call: .
cdr3_aa: CASSPPGLPGSGELFF; cdr3_nt: TGTGCCAGCTCACCACCGGGGTTACCAGGGTCCGGGGAGCTGTTTTTT; clone_size: few; j_call: TRBJ2-2; v_call: TRBV18; d_call: .
cdr3_aa: CASSFGIKETQYF; cdr3_nt: TGTGCCAGCAGCTTCGGGATTAAAGAGACCCAGTACTTC; clone_size: .; j_call: TRBJ2-5; v_call: TRBV5-6; d_call: .
cdr3_aa: CASRASGIFEQYF; cdr3_nt: TGTGCCAGCAGAGCTAGCGGGATCTTCGAGCAGTACTTC; clone_size: .; j_call: TRBJ2-7; v_call: TRBV27; d_call: TRBD2
cdr3_aa: CASSPLGTGTNTIYF; cdr3_nt: TGTGCCAGCAGTCCTCTAGGGACAGGGACAAACACCATATATTTT; clone_size: .; j_call: TRBJ1-3; v_call: TRBV28; d_call: TRBD1
cdr3_aa: CASSQIASSNEQFF; cdr3_nt: TGTGCCAGCAGCCAAATAGCATCCTCCAATGAGCAGTTCTTC; clone_size: .; j_call: TRBJ2-1; v_call: TRBV3-1/TRBV3-2; d_call: .
cdr3_aa: CASSLGTGEEKLFF; cdr3_nt: TGCGCCAGCAGCTTAGGGACAGGGGAGGAAAAACTGTTTTTT; clone_size: .; j_call: TRBJ1-4; v_call: TRBV5-1; d_call: TRBD1
cdr3_aa: CASNGHYEQYF; cdr3_nt: TGTGCCAGCAACGGACACTACGAGCAGTACTTC; clone_size: .; j_call: TRBJ2-7; v_call: TRBV6-1; d_call: .
cdr3_aa: CSVWEGQASEQYF; cdr3_nt: TGCAGCGTTTGGGAGGGCCAAGCCTCCGAGCAGTACTTC; clone_size: .; j_call: TRBJ2-7; v_call: TRBV29-1; d_call: TRBD2
cdr3_aa: CASSPGGGETQYF; cdr3_nt: TGTGCCAGTAGTCCGGGTGGGGGGGAGACCCAGTACTTC; clone_size: .; j_call: TRBJ2-5; v_call: TRBV19; d_call: .
cdr3_aa: CASSAGLARGETQYF; cdr3_nt: TGTGCCAGCAGCGCGGGACTAGCGAGAGGAGAGACCCAGTACTTC; clone_size: .; j_call: TRBJ2-5; v_call: TRBV9; d_call: TRBD2
cdr3_aa: CASASGVGGYYGYTF; cdr3_nt: TGTGCCAGCGCCAGCGGGGTCGGCGGATACTATGGCTACACCTTC; clone_size: once; j_call: TRBJ1-2; v_call: TRBV7-9; d_call: .
cdr3_aa: CASSYSVPGYGYTF; cdr3_nt: TGTGCCAGCAGTTACTCAGTTCCGGGTTATGGCTACACCTTC; clone_size: .; j_call: TRBJ1-2; v_call: TRBV6-5; d_call: .
cdr3_aa: CASWAGVHNEQFF; cdr3_nt: TGTGCCAGCTGGGCGGGAGTGCACAATGAGCAGTTCTTC; clone_size: .; j_call: TRBJ2-1; v_call: TRBV6-5; d_call: TRBD2
cdr3_aa: CASQTLAGGPYEQYF; cdr3_nt: TGTGCCAGCCAAACCCTAGCGGGAGGGCCCTACGAGCAGTACTTC; clone_size: .; j_call: TRBJ2-7; v_call: TRBV2; d_call: TRBD2
cdr3_aa: CASSIQKVGTALNPDTQYF; cdr3_nt: TGTGCCAGTAGTATTCAAAAAGTGGGCACGGCCCTTAACCCAGATACGCAGTATTTT; clone_size: .; j_call: TRBJ2-3; v_call: TRBV19; d_call: .
cdr3_aa: CASSFGVFSGNTIYF; cdr3_nt: TGTGCCAGCAGTTTCGGGGTTTTCTCTGGAAACACCATATATTTT; clone_size: .; j_call: TRBJ1-3; v_call: TRBV28; d_call: .
cdr3_aa: CASSSPAYNEQFF; cdr3_nt: TGTGCCAGCAGCTCGCCAGCCTACAATGAGCAGTTCTTC; clone_size: once; j_call: TRBJ2-1; v_call: TRBV28; d_call: .
cdr3_aa: CAWNRLAGNTGELFF; cdr3_nt: TGTGCCTGGAATCGTCTAGCGGGAAACACCGGGGAGCTGTTTTTT; clone_size: .; j_call: TRBJ2-2; v_call: TRBV30; d_call: TRBD2
cdr3_aa: CASSLGLAGSEGWNEQFF; cdr3_nt: TGCGCCAGCAGCTTGGGACTAGCGGGAAGTGAAGGGTGGAATGAGCAGTTCTTC; clone_size: .; j_call: TRBJ2-1; v_call: TRBV5-1; d_call: TRBD2
cdr3_aa: CASTFSSGADVDNEQFF; cdr3_nt: TGTGCCAGCACCTTTAGTAGCGGGGCAGACGTCGACAATGAGCAGTTCTTC; clone_size: .; j_call: TRBJ2-1; v_call: TRBV11-2; d_call: TRBD2
cdr3_aa: CASSDLSPLHF; cdr3_nt: TGCGCCAGCAGTGATTTATCACCCCTCCACTTT; clone_size: .; j_call: TRBJ1-6; v_call: TRBV10-2; d_call: .
cdr3_aa: CASSPWMEGYYGYTF; cdr3_nt: TGTGCCAGCTCTCCCTGGATGGAGGGATACTATGGCTACACCTTC; clone_size: .; j_call: TRBJ1-2; v_call: TRBV18; d_call: .
cdr3_aa: CASSDSGVDTQYF; cdr3_nt: TGTGCCAGCAGTGACTCAGGGGTAGATACGCAGTATTTT; clone_size: few; j_call: TRBJ2-3; v_call: TRBV6-4; d_call: .
cdr3_aa: CASSLTGTGYEKLFF; cdr3_nt: TGTGCCAGCAGCTTAACCGGGACAGGGTATGAAAAACTGTTTTTT; clone_size: .; j_call: TRBJ1-4; v_call: TRBV7-8; d_call: TRBD1
cdr3_aa: CASSDNEVYGYTF; cdr3_nt: TGTGCCAGCAGTGACAACGAGGTCTATGGCTACACCTTC; clone_size: .; j_call: TRBJ1-2; v_call: TRBV2; d_call: .
cdr3_aa: CASSLYSTEAFF; cdr3_nt: TGTGCCAGCAGTTTATATAGCACTGAAGCTTTCTTT; clone_size: .; j_call: TRBJ1-1; v_call: TRBV28; d_call: .
cdr3_aa: CASSQVSAGTTGELFF; cdr3_nt: TGTGCCAGCAGCCAAGTCTCAGCGGGTACCACCGGGGAGCTGTTTTTT; clone_size: few; j_call: TRBJ2-2; v_call: TRBV3-1/TRBV3-2; d_call: .